Following are 29 T cell receptor beta chains from one sample sequenced in a study of regulatory T cells in long-lasting Graves disease. Arm-PCR with iRepertoire HTBI primers amplified the CDR3 regions for these TCR beta libraries. A single record per CDR3 protein comes from TCRdb applying MiXCR to the multiplex PCR reads. The sample has about 430,000 distinct CDR3 sequences, 15% seen once. Stated time point: newly diagnosed GD, antithyroid drugs for less than 3 months. PBMCs were the source of the RNA used for TCR sequencing. These records were also assigned to another study, of T cells in Graves' hyperthyroidism and ophthalmopathy.

Sequenced material: peripheral blood mononuclear cells (PBMCs), taken at new diagnosis, from a patient treated with antithyroid drugs. All receptors come from a woman in her thirties or forties with Graves disease.

This clonotype appeared many times. This rearrangement joins TRBV28 to TRBJ2-7; D remains unclear. There are 13 residues in the CDR3. The germline CDR1 and CDR2 sequences are MDHEN and SYDVKM. V gave up 4 bases and J gave up 5 bases, with 12 bases separating them. The DNA for the CDR3 is TGTGCCAGCAGTTCCCACCCCCCTGACGAGCAGTACTTC. Translating it yields CASSSHPPDEQYF.

A remark on this clonotype: A clone one base away is much larger, so this may be a read error. This sequence joins TRBV7-3 and TRBJ2-5; 7 positions agree with TRBD1. Looked up from germline, CDR1 is SGHTA and CDR2 is FQGTGA. Unmatched junction bases numbered 6, after V lost 1 base and J lost 4 bases. The CDR3 consists of 15 residues. The DNA of the CDR3 is TGTGCCAGCAGCTTAAAGGGGGCTAACCGAGAGACCCAGTACTTC. It codes for CASSLKGANRETQYF.

With regard to this clonotype: Sequence at one end of the junction differs from germline and may be a read error. This chain connects TRBV20-1 to TRBJ2-1, with 10 bases matching TRBD2. The CDR3 is 14 residues long. The germline V gene encodes CDR1 DFQATT and CDR2 SNEGSKA (reference sequence). The CDR3 sequence is CTAVSGRGYNEQFF. CDR3 bases: TGCACTGCTGTAAGCGGGAGGGGATATAATGAGCAGTTCTTC.

This clonotype has a count of ten or more. V gene TRBV30 combines with J gene TRBJ2-5, with no clear D. The CDR3 covers 12 residues. Germline CDR1 GTSNPN, CDR2 SVGIG (reference sequence). Trimming stripped 3 bases from V and 0 bases from J, with 5 bases between. CDR3 nucleotide sequence: TGTGCCTGGAGCCTAAACCAAGAGACCCAGTACTTC. Its translation: CAWSLNQETQYF.

This clonotype was counted many times. The rearrangement uses TRBV6-1 and TRBJ1-5; 8 bases map to TRBD1. With 4 bases clipped from V and 7 bases from J, the junction kept 12 bases outside the gene matches. There are 16 residues in the CDR3. The germline CDR1 and CDR2 sequences are MNHNS and SASEGT. CDR3 region: CASSGGRGPAWQPQHF. The CDR3 DNA sequence: TGTGCCAGCAGTGGGGGCAGGGGGCCAGCTTGGCAGCCCCAGCATTTT.

This clonotype was seen only a few times. The chain uses TRBV28 and TRBJ1-5; the D is unclear. Trimming took off 8 bases at V and 1 base at J, with 6 bases between the two ends. The CDR3 extends over 12 amino acids. CDR1 and CDR2 (germline): MDHEN, SYDVKM. CDR3 coding DNA: TGTGCCAGCCAACTGAGCAATCAGCCCCAGCATTTT. Its translation: CASQLSNQPQHF.

This clonotype was recorded many times. This rearrangement joins TRBV18 to TRBJ1-1; D is uncertain. The germline CDR1 and CDR2 sequences are KGHSH and LQKENI. This CDR3 region has 12 residues. V lost 0 bases to trimming and J lost 8 bases, with 7 bases between them. CDR3 coding DNA: TGTGCCAGCTCACCACCCAAGGCCGAAGCTTTCTTT. Its translation: CASSPPKAEAFF.

This clonotype has ten or more counts. The genes are TRBV7-2 and TRBJ1-4, with D maybe TRBD1 (6 bases). Germline CDR1 reads SGHTA; CDR2 reads FQGNSA. V was clipped by 5 bases and J by 4 bases, with 14 bases between them. The CDR3 has 15 amino acids. Here the CDR3 reads CASSAFGGLNEKLFF. Here the CDR3 DNA reads TGTGCCAGCAGCGCGTTCGGGGGCCTTAATGAAAAACTGTTTTTT.

For this clonotype: A read error is the likely source, as a far larger clone sits one nucleotide away. The chain's CDR3 is CASDHKLAGDYEQYF. As DNA, the CDR3 is TGTGCCAGCGACCACAAACTAGCGGGAGACTACGAGCAGTACTTC. V gene TRBV2 combines with J gene TRBJ2-3, with 11 bases that match TRBD2. The assigned J gene may be wrong: the sequence end matches TRBJ2-7 better. The CDR3 has 15 residues. Germline CDR1 reads SNHLY; CDR2 reads FYNNEI.

This clonotype was found many times. The chain combines TRBV6-1 with TRBJ2-3, with TRBD2 identical over 11 bases. After removal of 5 bases from V and 1 base from J, the junction contained 5 bases not matched to a gene. Germline lookup yields CDR1 MNHNS and CDR2 SASEGT. This CDR3 has 16 residues. In DNA form, the CDR3 reads TGTGCCAGCAGTCCCAAACTAGCGGGAGGCACAGATACGCAGTATTTT. This translates into CASSPKLAGGTDTQYF.

This clonotype was observed at least ten times. The genes are TRBV6-2 or TRBV6-3 and TRBJ2-1; 13 nucleotides align to TRBD2. V was clipped by 5 bases and J by 0 bases; unmatched bases: 16. The germline CDR1 and CDR2 sequences are MNHEY and SVGEGT. The CDR3 has 21 amino acids. The CDR3 region has the DNA TGTGCCAGCAGTGAAGTTGGCCCGGGACTAGCGGGGCCGAGCTCCTACAATGAGCAGTTCTTC. This encodes CASSEVGPGLAGPSSYNEQFF.

At least ten counts were recorded for this clonotype. The gene calls are TRBV20-1 and TRBJ2-1; 8 positions match TRBD2. There are 15 residues in the CDR3. Germline V CDR1 and CDR2: DFQATT, SNEGSKA (reference sequence). V lost 6 bases to trimming and J lost 4 bases; unmatched junction nucleotides: 11. The DNA of the CDR3 is TGCAGTGCGATAGTGACTAGCGAGGGTTACAATGAGCAGTTCTTC. This sequence encodes CSAIVTSEGYNEQFF.

This chain uses TRBV3-1 with TRBJ2-5, with D tentatively TRBD1 or TRBD2 (5 bases each). V was clipped by 8 bases and J by 2 bases, with 15 bases between them. CDR3 length: 14 residues. Germline CDR1 and CDR2: LGHDT and YNNKEL (reference sequence). The CDR3 DNA sequence: TGTGCCAGCCTTCGGGGCATGGGACAAGAGACCCAGTACTTC. It codes for CASLRGMGQETQYF.

This clonotype has at least ten counts. CDR3 residues: CASRTRDRGYDTQYF. The CDR3 nucleotides read TGTGCCAGCAGAACCCGGGACAGGGGTTACGATACGCAGTATTTT. This chain joins TRBV27 and TRBJ2-3; 10 nucleotides align to TRBD1. Germline V gene lookup returns CDR1 MNHEY and CDR2 SMNVEV (reference sequence). The CDR3 totals 15 residues. V lost 6 bases to trimming and J lost 6 bases; unmatched junction nucleotides: 9.

This clonotype appeared many times. The rearrangement joins TRBV7-8 to TRBJ2-3; 12 positions agree with TRBD2. Per the germline V gene, CDR1 is SGHVS and CDR2 is FQNEAQ. This CDR3 is built from 17 residues. Trimming at V came to 1 base and at J to 6 bases, leaving 8 bases not matched to a gene. The DNA for the CDR3 is TGTGCCAGCAGCTTAGTACGGCTAGCGGGAGGGCGGGATACGCAGTATTTT. Residues: CASSLVRLAGGRDTQYF.

The sample holds many counts of this clonotype. The V gene is TRBV6-5, the J gene TRBJ2-2; TRBD1 or TRBD2 may be the D gene (5 bases each). Trimming pared 0 bases from V and 4 bases from J, leaving 12 bases between. CDR3 length equals 16 residues. The V gene's germline CDR1 is MNHEY and CDR2 SVGAGI. The CDR3 spells CASSYSTGALTGELFF. Written as DNA, the CDR3 is TGTGCCAGCAGTTACTCGACCGGGGCGCTCACCGGGGAGCTGTTTTTT.

Only a few counts were recorded for this clonotype. This chain joins TRBV9 and TRBJ2-1, with D possibly being TRBD2 (5 bases). The CDR3 totals 20 residues. V dropped 0 bases and J dropped 0 bases, with 22 bases sitting between them. CDR1 and CDR2 (germline): SGDLS, YYNGEE. The DNA for the CDR3 is TGTGCCAGCAGCGTAGCCCCAGGACTGGATTCAGCCGGCTCCTACAATGAGCAGTTCTTC. It encodes CASSVAPGLDSAGSYNEQFF.

This clonotype was seen many times. The rearrangement uses TRBV4-1 and TRBJ2-7; the match to TRBD2 covers 7 bases. The CDR3 spans 14 residues. J lost 5 bases, V lost 1 base, and 5 bases had no gene match. Germline V gives CDR1 MGHRA, CDR2 YSYEKL. The CDR3 coding sequence is TGCGCCAGCAGCCAAGGGGGAGGGGTCCACGAGCAGTACTTC. Protein product: CASSQGGGVHEQYF.

This clonotype was counted many times. The J gene is TRBJ2-5, the V gene TRBV15; D may match TRBD1 or TRBD2 (5 bases each). The germline V and J ends were trimmed by 1 base and 4 bases, with 13 bases remaining between them. Per the germline V gene, CDR1 is LNHNV and CDR2 is YYDKDF (reference sequence). The CDR3 extends over 15 amino acids. CDR3 region: CATSRGGLSGETQYF. The CDR3 DNA follows: TGTGCCACCAGCAGAGGGGGGTTGAGTGGAGAGACCCAGTACTTC.

The genes are TRBV27 and TRBJ2-5; a possible D gene is TRBD2 (5 bases). Between the trimmed V and J ends, which lost 2 bases and 1 base, there was a span of 11 bases. The CDR3 is 15 residues long. CDR1 and CDR2 from the germline V gene are MNHEY and SMNVEV (reference sequence). CDR3 DNA sequence: TGTGCCAGCAGTTTAAACCCCCGGGGCCAAGAGACCCAGTACTTC. Translation gives CASSLNPRGQETQYF.

This clonotype has a handful of counts. Since a much larger clone is just one base distant, this may be a read error. Without the conserved terminal phenylalanine or tryptophan, this CDR3 likely stems from a read error. Because the CDR3's place on the DNA is in doubt, the DNA is left out and the CDR3 is given as listed by TCRdb. The CDR3 protein is CAWSVVPDRKVL. This chain joins TRBV30 and TRBJ1-4; TRBD1 reflects the table's D call only, with no check against the DNA. Germline V gives CDR1 GTSNPN, CDR2 SVGIG (reference sequence). The CDR3 sequence runs 12 residues, both termini included.

This clonotype has ten or more counts. The chain carries TRBV29-1 and TRBJ2-7; 7 bases match TRBD1. Germline V lookup: CDR1 SQVTM, CDR2 ANQGSEA. Trimming took 8 bases from V and 7 from J; bases not matched to a gene: 17. The CDR3 runs to 14 residues. CDR3 residues: CSTSTGTELREQYF. CDR3 sequence (DNA): TGCAGCACCTCCACCGGGACAGAGCTTAGAGAGCAGTACTTC.

With respect to this clonotype: A much larger clone differs by one base, so this may be a read error. The gene calls are TRBV19 and TRBJ1-1, with D perhaps matching TRBD1 (6 bases). The CDR3 runs 14 residues. The germline gives CDR1 LNHDA, CDR2 SQIVND (reference sequence). In DNA form, the CDR3 reads TGTGCCAGTAGTATTCCGGGGGCGAACGCTGAAGCTTTCTTT. Translation: CASSIPGANAEAFF.

In this sample, this clonotype turned up many times. This chain links TRBV2 with TRBJ2-7; 7 bases map to TRBD2. V gave up 4 bases and J gave up 7 bases; unmatched junction bases: 4. Germline CDR1 is SNHLY and CDR2 is FYNNEI. The CDR3 has 12 residues. The chain's CDR3 is CASSGPGREQYF. The CDR3 DNA sequence: TGTGCCAGCAGTGGTCCCGGGAGGGAGCAGTACTTC.

This clonotype was counted at least ten times. In DNA form, the CDR3 reads TGTGCCAGCAGCCCGAACCGGGGCCGGGGAGATCGGGCTGCTGAAGCTTTCTTT. The encoded protein is CASSPNRGRGDRAAEAFF. The J gene is TRBJ1-1, the V gene TRBV12-3 or TRBV12-4; D possibly corresponds to TRBD1 (5 bases). The CDR3 contains 18 residues. V gave up 6 bases and J gave up 6 bases, with 29 bases separating them.

This clonotype was seen at least ten times. This chain joins TRBV28 and TRBJ2-1, with D uncertain. Germline assignment: CDR1 MDHEN and CDR2 SYDVKM. V lost 5 bases and J lost 6, with 8 bases in between. This CDR3 comprises 12 residues. CDR3 in DNA: TGTGCCAGCAGTATCCTTATCAATGAGCAGTTCTTC. Translated: CASSILINEQFF.

The J gene is TRBJ2-2, the V gene TRBV19, with D hard to call. V was pared by 7 bases and J by 0 bases, with 6 bases between. There are 13 residues in the CDR3. Germline V gene data show CDR1 as LNHDA and CDR2 as SQIVND (reference sequence). CDR3 sequence reads: CASKMTNTGELFF. DNA of the CDR3: TGTGCCAGTAAGATGACGAACACCGGGGAGCTGTTTTTT.

This clonotype has just a few counts. The chain has TRBV13 and TRBJ2-7; TRBD2 matches 9 bases. The CDR3 has 16 amino acids. V lost 5 bases, J lost 0 bases, and 8 bases stayed unmatched. The germline CDR1 and CDR2 sequences are PRHDT and FYEKMQ (reference sequence). The CDR3, as DNA: TGTGCCAGCAGCCCGTACCGGACTAGCGTCTCCTACGAGCAGTACTTC. Its translation: CASSPYRTSVSYEQYF.

This clonotype was counted only a few times. V and J are TRBV24-1 and TRBJ2-1; D may be TRBD1 or TRBD2 (6 bases each). The CDR3 is 16 amino acids. Per the germline V gene, CDR1 is KGHDR and CDR2 is SFDVKD. V was trimmed by 5 bases and J by 7 bases, leaving 20 bases between them. Here the CDR3 reads CATSARGGLATNEQFF. In nucleotides, the CDR3 is TGTGCCACCAGTGCTCGAGGGGGGCTGGCTACGAATGAGCAGTTCTTC.